A single sample gave rise to the 22 T cell receptor beta chains below, sequenced in a study of T-cell reconstitution after alpha-beta-depleted transplantation in children. The library targeted TCRbeta and was prepared with unique molecular identifiers. Each CDR3 protein gets one entry after TCRdb re-called the PCR reads with MiXCR. The sample gives 65,000 to 70,000 distinct CDR3 sequences, roughly 5.2% of which show up once; under 20% is in the top ten. The sample consisted of PBMCs, mostly from graft donor cells, taken 180 days after TCRalphabeta/CD19-depleted stem cell transplant. Source of these receptors: a boy in the first two years of life who had a stem cell transplant for acute myeloid leukemia, so the T cells may come from the graft donor.

In this sample, this clonotype turned up many times. The chain has TRBV5-1 and TRBJ2-1; the D call may be TRBD1 or TRBD2 (5 bases each). Germline CDR1 SGHRS, CDR2 YFSETQ. CDR3 length equals 13 residues. V dropped 4 bases and J dropped 2 bases, with 7 bases sitting between them. In nucleotides, the CDR3 is TGCGCCAGCAGCCGGGACGCCTACAATGAGCAGTTCTTC. Protein sequence: CASSRDAYNEQFF.

This clonotype was seen ten or more times. The rearrangement joins TRBV4-3 to TRBJ2-5, with D maybe TRBD1 (6 bases). In germline, CDR1 is LGHNA, CDR2 YSLEER. The CDR3 has 17 residues. Between the trimmed V and J ends, which lost 2 bases and 1 base, there was a span of 17 bases. In nucleotides, the CDR3 is TGCGCCAGCAGCCAATACGCCAACCAGGGGTCCCAAGAGACCCAGTACTTC. This encodes CASSQYANQGSQETQYF.

This clonotype showed up many times. V usage is TRBV6-1 and J usage is TRBJ1-5; D gene ambiguous. Germline CDR1 reads MNHNS; CDR2 reads SASEGT. This CDR3 has 13 amino acids. The V end lost 0 bases, the J end lost 11 bases, and 11 bases lay between the germline ends. The CDR3 region is CASSEAGLRAQHF. Here the CDR3 DNA reads TGTGCCAGCAGTGAAGCTGGACTGAGGGCCCAGCATTTT.

Ten or more counts support this clonotype. The rearrangement joins TRBV5-1 to TRBJ2-1, with 13 bases identical to TRBD2. The V segment lost 2 bases and the J segment 9 bases; nucleotides outside the gene matches: 8. Germline CDR1 is SGHRS and CDR2 is YFSETQ. The length of the CDR3 is 16 residues. CDR3 protein: CASSFPGLAGSSEQFF. DNA of the CDR3: TGCGCCAGCAGCTTTCCGGGACTAGCGGGGTCTAGTGAGCAGTTCTTC.

This clonotype was observed many times. V gene TRBV12-3 or TRBV12-4 combines with J gene TRBJ1-2; D not certain. CDR3 length: 13 amino acids. V was cut by 11 bases and J by 4 bases, with 17 bases left in between. CDR3 residues: CASGFIGAYGYTF. The CDR3 nucleotides are TGTGCCTCAGGATTCATCGGCGCCTATGGCTACACCTTC.

This clonotype was counted many times. The chain uses TRBV9 and TRBJ2-2; D perhaps matches TRBD2 (8 bases). The CDR3 has 18 residues. Looked up from germline, CDR1 is SGDLS and CDR2 is YYNGEE. Trimming took off 4 bases at V and 5 bases at J, with 24 bases between the two ends. The CDR3 region has the DNA TGTGCCAGCAGCACAGGGGCTAGCGGGCCCCCGAGGACCGGGGAGCTGTTTTTT. Translated, it gives CASSTGASGPPRTGELFF.

Only a few counts were recorded for this clonotype. V gene TRBV10-2 combines with J gene TRBJ2-4; a weak D match, TRBD1 (5 bases). Trimming left V 5 bases short and J 3 bases short, with 14 bases between. Germline-derived CDR1 and CDR2 are WSHSY and SAAADI. This CDR3 region has 15 residues. CDR3 protein: CASSSGRGDKNIQYF. In DNA form, the CDR3 reads TGCGCCAGCAGTTCCGGAAGGGGTGACAAAAACATTCAGTACTTC.

This clonotype was detected many times. V and J are TRBV4-1 and TRBJ2-1, with 16 bases that match TRBD2. The CDR3 is made up of 17 amino acids. Germline-derived CDR1 and CDR2 are MGHRA and YSYEKL. The junction had 6 bases not matched to a gene; V was cut back by 1 base and J by 9 bases. The CDR3 DNA reads TGCGCCAGCAGCCAAGGGGGACTAGCGGGGGGGCCTAGTGAGCAGTTCTTC. It translates to CASSQGGLAGGPSEQFF.

This clonotype was observed many times. One junction end does not reproduce the germline sequence, and a read error may be involved. The chain carries TRBV7-8 and TRBJ1-5, with D maybe TRBD1 (5 bases). Germline CDR1 SGHVS, CDR2 FQNEAQ. The CDR3 is 15 residues long. The CDR3 DNA is TGTTCCAGCAGCTTAGTTGGTGACAGAAATCAGCCCCAGCATTTT. It encodes CSSSLVGDRNQPQHF.

This clonotype came up many times. V usage is TRBV5-5 and J usage is TRBJ2-1; 8 nucleotides match TRBD1. The CDR3 runs 14 residues. Germline CDR1 SGHKS, CDR2 YYEKEE (reference sequence). The V and J ends lost 2 bases and 7 bases, in that order; junction bases with no gene match: 5. In DNA form, the CDR3 reads TGTGCCAGCAGCTTTTGGACAGGGAGAAATGAGCAGTTCTTC. Amino acid sequence: CASSFWTGRNEQFF.

This clonotype has at least ten counts. The J gene is TRBJ2-7, the V gene TRBV27; 8 nucleotides align to TRBD1. The germline CDR1 and CDR2 sequences are MNHEY and SMNVEV (reference sequence). There are 17 residues in the CDR3. V was pared by 2 bases and J by 5 bases, with 14 bases of the junction left unmatched. The DNA for the CDR3 is TGTGCCAGCAGTTTAGGCCCGCCCAGGGGGCGATTGAACGAGCAGTACTTC. Protein product: CASSLGPPRGRLNEQYF.

This clonotype was seen ten or more times. The chain uses TRBV4-2 and TRBJ2-3; no clear D gene. V was clipped by 0 bases and J by 6 bases, with 13 bases between them. The CDR3 contains 15 residues. The germline V gene encodes CDR1 LGHNA and CDR2 YNFKEQ. CDR3: CASSQEAVGGDTQYF. The CDR3 DNA follows: TGTGCCAGCAGCCAAGAGGCGGTGGGTGGGGATACGCAGTATTTT.

Many counts were recorded for this clonotype. The V call is TRBV24-1, the J call TRBJ2-5; 10 nucleotides match TRBD1. J gave up 4 bases and V 4 bases, and 8 bases lay outside the gene matches. The CDR3 is 16 amino acids. The germline CDR1 and CDR2 sequences are KGHDR and SFDVKD. DNA of the CDR3: TGTGCCACCAGTGACACCCGGGACAGGGGAGGAGAGACCCAGTACTTC. Its protein is CATSDTRDRGGETQYF.

This clonotype was seen repeatedly, ten times or more. The chain has TRBV28 and TRBJ2-7, with 9 bases identical to TRBD1. With V trimmed by 5 bases and J by 3 bases, 5 bases remained unmatched. The germline V gene has CDR1 MDHEN and CDR2 SYDVKM. The CDR3 extends over 14 amino acids. The chain's CDR3 is CASSPGQGYYEQYF. CDR3 DNA: TGTGCCAGCAGTCCCGGACAGGGGTACTACGAGCAGTACTTC.

This clonotype has ten or more counts. The chain joins TRBV3-1 to TRBJ1-5, with D possibly matching TRBD1 (5 bases). V lost 1 base to trimming and J lost 1 base, with 14 bases between them. CDR3 length: 17 amino acids. Germline V CDR1 and CDR2: LGHDT, YNNKEL (reference sequence). The CDR3 sequence is CASSQAGGMGSNQPQHF. The CDR3 DNA follows: TGTGCCAGCAGCCAAGCTGGGGGAATGGGGAGCAATCAGCCCCAGCATTTT.

The gene calls are TRBV5-4 and TRBJ2-7, with D uncertain. The CDR3 totals 13 residues. The ends were cut back, 0 bases at V and 3 bases at J, with 7 bases in the middle. The V gene's germline CDR1 is SGHNT and CDR2 YYREEE (reference sequence). The DNA for the CDR3 is TGTGCCAGCAGCTTGGACAAAAGCTACGAGCAGTACGTC. The encoded protein is CASSLDKSYEQYV.

In its sample, this clonotype was seen many times. This chain links TRBV6-5 with TRBJ2-5, with D perhaps matching TRBD1 (5 bases). From germline, CDR1 is MNHEY and CDR2 SVGAGI. V was shortened by 0 bases and J by 5 bases, with 13 bases between the two germline ends. This CDR3 contains 15 residues. The CDR3 nucleotides are TGTGCCAGCAGTTACTCGACAGCGAAAGGCGAGACCCAGTACTTC. Protein: CASSYSTAKGETQYF.

In its sample, this clonotype was seen many times. One junction end disagrees with the germline gene, perhaps due to a read error. The V gene is TRBV7-8, the J gene TRBJ1-1; no clear D gene. CDR3 length: 14 residues. From germline, CDR1 is SGHVS and CDR2 FQNEAQ. The CDR3, as DNA: TGTGCCAGCAGCTCCCAGCCACTCAACACTGAAGCCTTCTTT. Its protein product is CASSSQPLNTEAFF.

This clonotype was observed a few times. In nucleotides, the CDR3 is TGTGCCACCGGGGGTGGATCCTACAATGAGCAGTTCTTC. Amino acids: CATGGGSYNEQFF. The rearrangement joins TRBV24-1 to TRBJ2-1; D tentatively fits TRBD1 or TRBD2 (5 bases each). The CDR3 spans 13 residues. V dropped 9 bases and J dropped 1 base, with 9 bases sitting between them. CDR1 and CDR2 (germline): KGHDR, SFDVKD.

This clonotype has ten or more counts. This chain joins TRBV6-1 and TRBJ1-4, with TRBD1 as a possible D gene (5 bases). The CDR3 spans 14 residues. V dropped 6 bases and J dropped 8 bases, with 16 bases sitting between them. Germline-derived CDR1 and CDR2 are MNHNS and SASEGT. The CDR3: CASSSNRWGEKLFF. CDR3 nucleotides: TGTGCCAGCAGCTCCAACCGGTGGGGGGAAAAACTGTTTTTT.

This clonotype was detected many times. CDR3 sequence (DNA): TGTGCCAGCAGTCTCGACAGGGGCTATGAGCAGTTCTTC. Its translation: CASSLDRGYEQFF. The V gene is TRBV28, the J gene TRBJ2-1, with 8 nucleotides matching TRBD1. The CDR3 covers 13 residues. Germline values: CDR1 MDHEN, CDR2 SYDVKM. V shed 5 bases, J shed 8 bases, and the junction held 5 bases outside the gene matches.

This clonotype was counted at least ten times. The chain is built from TRBV10-3 and TRBJ1-2; D gene ambiguous. V shed 6 bases and J shed 5 bases, with 22 bases lying between them. CDR3 length equals 16 residues. The germline V gene has CDR1 ENHRY and CDR2 SYGVKD. This chain's CDR3 is CAIRSTVTTTTYGYTF. Written as DNA, the CDR3 is TGTGCCATCAGGTCAACAGTCACGACAACTACATATGGCTACACCTTC.